This TCR beta chain was captured by sequencing in a study of T cell responses to AZD1222 COVID-19 vaccine. Study conclusions and caveats: Among the donors, most were white British and more were female, and clonal diversity was possibly underestimated.

Remarks on this clone: Its antigen is still unknown.

TCRdb's table, derived via immunoSEQ multiplex PCR, lists solely in-frame clones and lacks some. This sample has approximately 120,000 clones; around 87% occur once, and the top ten carry roughly 4.5%. The origin of this receptor is an adult who received the AZD1222 COVID-19 vaccine. This specimen was peripheral blood, taken 28 days after the second AZD1222 dose.

Written as DNA, the CDR3 is TGTGCCAGCAGTCCGGACGGGGCGGCTGGAAACACCATATATTTT. Its translation: CASSPDGAAGNTIYF. The chain couples TRBV7-3 to TRBJ1-3; D might be TRBD1 (5 bases). The CDR3 loop spans 15 amino acids. Germline CDR1 reads SGHTA; CDR2 reads FQGTGA. The ends were cut back, 6 bases at V and 2 bases at J, with 14 bases in the middle.